What follows describes a single T cell receptor beta chain. This CDR3 has 11 amino acids. Trimming removed 5 bases at V and 7 bases at J, with 5 bases between. Germline V CDR1 and CDR2: SEHNR, FQNEAQ (reference sequence). Seattle enrolled patients during active infection and tracked them longitudinally. The sample belongs to a study of blood T cell repertoires in COVID-19. In the authors' methods: Reference gene primer amplification gave estimated nucleated cell counts. Method: immunoSEQ multiplex PCR; TCRdb's copy keeps in-frame clones and lacks some. The V and J calls and clone size are taken from that table; D and trimming were inferred from the DNA. This table has under 95,000 clones, approximately 85% appearing once.

The chain joins TRBV7-9 to TRBJ1-4, with unresolved D. The source is a man aged 50 or older with COVID-19, enrolled during active disease. The sequencing input was peripheral blood. CDR3 sequence (DNA): TGTGCCAGCAGCCGGGGTGAAAAACTGTTTTTT. Residues: CASSRGEKLFF.